The rows below give T cell receptor beta chains drawn from one sample of a study of blood T cell repertoires in COVID-19. Clones were sequenced by immunoSEQ multiplex PCR, and TCRdb holds only the in-frame ones, with some missing. The sample shows 250,000 to 350,000 clones, more than 85% of them seen only once. Sequences were obtained from peripheral blood. Source of these receptors: a young man with acute or convalescent COVID-19. Each CDR3 is given with its conserved first and last residue.

17,TRBV30,TRBJ1-6,CAWSIIGLGNDRSPLHF
14,TRBV19,TRBJ1-5,CASSIHSLYQPQHF
14,TRBV7-2,TRBJ2-7,CASSLSYRGYEQYF
14,TRBV6-6,TRBJ2-1,CASSYTSRGNEQFF
11,TRBV20-1,TRBJ1-2,CSARHGYGYTF
16,TRBV6-1,TRBJ1-5,CASSEAAGGFGQPQHF
14,TRBV6-5,TRBJ1-2,CASRDRGQERGYTF
15,TRBV24-1,TRBJ2-1,CATSDPRDRSFEQFF
16,TRBV27,TRBJ2-3,CASSVFRDRGTDTQYF
15,TRBV5-6,TRBJ2-7,CASSYQQGFGYEQYF
14,TRBV6-5,TRBJ2-7,CASSYSDRGYEQYF
15,TRBV9,TRBJ2-1,CASSVRRGELNEQFF
14,TRBV5-1,TRBJ2-1,CASMGRESYNEQFF
16,TRBV18,TRBJ2-1,CASSQVAGQGYNEQFF
16,TRBV28,TRBJ2-6,CANMQVSGAQANVLTF
14,TRBV24-1,TRBJ1-1,CATMTGELNTEAFF
14,TRBV28,TRBJ1-2,CASKAGTGGYGYTF
15,TRBV27,TRBJ1-2,CASSPGDRRHYGYTF
13,TRBV12-3/TRBV12-4,TRBJ2-7,CASSLQGGYEQYF
15,TRBV14,TRBJ2-3,CASSQTSGGADTQYF
15,TRBV14,TRBJ2-1,CASSQDFLKGGEQFF
14,TRBV19,TRBJ2-2,CASSILAGVGELFF
16,TRBV27,TRBJ2-3,CASSFFVANSIDTQYF
14,TRBV10-3,TRBJ1-2,CAISPTGRSIGYTF
16,TRBV28,TRBJ1-5,CASCTGGRPNNQPQHF
14,TRBV7-8,TRBJ1-2,CASSLAHTNYGYTF
15,TRBV7-9,TRBJ2-7,CASSLAQGASYEQYF
15,TRBV9,TRBJ1-4,CASSDGTAGGEKLFF
15,TRBV7-8,TRBJ2-1,CASSLSGASYNEQFF
14,TRBV19,TRBJ2-1,CASSGQLSYNEQFF
11,TRBV29-1,TRBJ1-2,CSVDRAGGYTF
15,TRBV27,TRBJ2-7,CASSPASRGGNEQYF
15,TRBV11-2,TRBJ1-4,CASSTPGQGAGKLFF
11,TRBV5-1,TRBJ2-1,CASSLAQEQFF
15,TRBV7-9,TRBJ1-4,CASSDQGSPNEKLFF
14,TRBV6-5,TRBJ1-5,CATDFGQGYQPQHF
17,TRBV3-1/TRBV3-2,TRBJ2-7,CASSRRNWGAHTYEQYF
15,TRBV5-1,TRBJ1-6,CASSSTRTGNSPLHF
14,TRBV6-5,TRBJ2-7,CASSWGQGSYEQYF
16,TRBV27,TRBJ1-2,CASSLIGTGKIDGYTF
14,TRBV14,TRBJ2-1,CASSQRQVYNEQFF
17,TRBV5-1,TRBJ2-1,CASRWTSGSPAYNEQFF
14,TRBV6-1,TRBJ1-2,CASSEVAGRNGYTF
11,TRBV5-4,TRBJ2-3,CASSFGDTQYF